The 10 T cell receptor beta chains below come from one sample, sequenced in a study of blood T cell repertoires in COVID-19. Produced via immunoSEQ multiplex PCR; TCRdb's table is partial and in-frame only. Seen here are 73,000 or so clones, approximately 91% observed once, and the top ten hold around 13%. The specimen was peripheral blood. The receptors were gathered from a human donor with active COVID-19. The donor label of this sample is uncertain.

V usage is TRBV7-2 and J usage is TRBJ2-3, with 9 bases identical to TRBD2. This CDR3 has 16 amino acids. The V gene's germline CDR1 is SGHTA and CDR2 FQGNSA. V dropped 4 bases and J dropped 3; count of bases not matched to a gene: 8. As DNA, the CDR3 is TGTGCCAGCAGCTCTTTAGCGGGAGCATTGACAGATACGCAGTATTTT. Its translation is CASSSLAGALTDTQYF. Full variable domain (missing parts from reference TRBV7-2 and TRBJ2-3): GAGVSQSPSNKVTEKGKDVELRCDPISGHTALYWYRQSLGQGLEFLIYFQGNSAPDKSGLPSDRFSAERTGGSVSTLTIQRTQQEDSAVYLCASSSLAGALTDTQYFGPGTRLTVL.

J is TRBJ2-7 and V is TRBV7-2; no clear D gene. Deletions cut 1 base from V and 3 bases from J, with 7 bases between. The germline V gene encodes CDR1 SGHTA and CDR2 FQGNSA. The CDR3 loop spans 13 amino acids. CDR3 amino acids: CASSLGAGYEQYF. CDR3 in DNA: TGTGCCAGCAGCTTAGGCGCCGGCTACGAGCAGTACTTC.

The chain has TRBV23-1 and TRBJ2-7; D is perhaps TRBD2 (7 bases). TRBV23-1 is noted as an ORF with a role that remains uncertain. Trimming removed 4 bases from V and 1 base from J, with 11 bases in between. CDR3 length: 14 amino acids. The CDR3 protein is CASSPGRGSYEQYF. CDR3 coding DNA: TGCGCCAGCAGTCCTGGGAGGGGGTCCTACGAGCAGTACTTC.

This rearrangement joins TRBV7-9 to TRBJ2-3, with TRBD2 matching over 9 bases. Germline values: CDR1 SEHNR, CDR2 FQNEAQ (reference sequence). V lost 1 base and J lost 1; bases outside the gene matches: 3. The CDR3 totals 16 residues. DNA of the CDR3: TGTGCCAGCAGCTTAGAAACTAGCGGGCGCACAGATACGCAGTATTTT. Translation gives CASSLETSGRTDTQYF.

The chain has TRBV7-9 and TRBJ2-7; no clear D gene. Germline values: CDR1 SEHNR, CDR2 FQNEAQ (reference sequence). This CDR3 contains 14 residues. V lost 0 bases and J 2 bases, leaving 8 bases between the germline ends. The CDR3 spells CASSLAPGTYEQYF. In nucleotides, the CDR3 is TGTGCCAGCAGCTTAGCCCCAGGCACCTACGAGCAGTACTTC. The variable domain in full, completed from reference TRBV7-9 and TRBJ2-7, reads DTGVSQNPRHKITKRGQNVTFRCDPISEHNRLYWYRQTLGQGPEFLTYFQNEAQLEKSRLLSDRFSAERPKGSFSTLEIQRTEQGDSAMYLCASSLAPGTYEQYFGPGTRLTVT.

The chain combines TRBV5-4 with TRBJ2-7; 8 positions match TRBD2. Germline V CDR1 and CDR2: SGHNT, YYREEE (reference sequence). This CDR3 comprises 14 residues. The ends lost 0 bases at V and 5 bases at J; junction bases unmatched: 4. The CDR3 is CASSLDSGSHEQYF. CDR3 bases: TGTGCCAGCAGCTTGGACAGCGGGAGCCACGAGCAGTACTTC.

The chain recombines TRBV28 with TRBJ2-5, with D unclear. Germline lookup yields CDR1 MDHEN and CDR2 SYDVKM. The CDR3 contains 12 residues. The V end lost 4 bases, the J end lost 4 bases, and 7 bases lay between the germline ends. Here the CDR3 DNA reads TGTGCCAGCAGTTCTAGGCTAGAGACCCAGTACTTC. This sequence encodes CASSSRLETQYF.

The CDR3 DNA is TGTGCCACCAGCAGAGGAGGGTACCGCTCCTATAATTCACCCCTCCACTTT. It translates to CATSRGGYRSYNSPLHF. This sequence joins TRBV15 and TRBJ1-6; D not certain. Germline V gives CDR1 LNHNV, CDR2 YYDKDF (reference sequence). This CDR3 comprises 17 residues. The V end lost 1 base, the J end lost 0 bases, and 10 bases lay between the germline ends.

The CDR3 DNA reads TGTGCCAGCAGCTCCGGACAGGGTCCCTACGAGCAGTACTTC. Translation: CASSSGQGPYEQYF. The chain has TRBV5-6 and TRBJ2-7, with 8 positions matching TRBD1. Germline CDR1 is SGHDT and CDR2 is YYEEEE. The CDR3 contains 14 residues. Unmatched junction bases numbered 4, after V lost 3 bases and J lost 2 bases.

In DNA, the CDR3 is TGTGCCAGCAGTGACAGACACAATCAGCCCCAGCATTTT. Its translation is CASSDRHNQPQHF. The rearrangement joins TRBV6-2 or TRBV6-3 to TRBJ1-5; D is possibly TRBD1 (5 bases). There are 13 residues in the CDR3. Germline-derived CDR1 and CDR2 are MNHEY and SVGEGT. Trimming cost V 5 bases and J 3 bases, with 8 bases left between them.